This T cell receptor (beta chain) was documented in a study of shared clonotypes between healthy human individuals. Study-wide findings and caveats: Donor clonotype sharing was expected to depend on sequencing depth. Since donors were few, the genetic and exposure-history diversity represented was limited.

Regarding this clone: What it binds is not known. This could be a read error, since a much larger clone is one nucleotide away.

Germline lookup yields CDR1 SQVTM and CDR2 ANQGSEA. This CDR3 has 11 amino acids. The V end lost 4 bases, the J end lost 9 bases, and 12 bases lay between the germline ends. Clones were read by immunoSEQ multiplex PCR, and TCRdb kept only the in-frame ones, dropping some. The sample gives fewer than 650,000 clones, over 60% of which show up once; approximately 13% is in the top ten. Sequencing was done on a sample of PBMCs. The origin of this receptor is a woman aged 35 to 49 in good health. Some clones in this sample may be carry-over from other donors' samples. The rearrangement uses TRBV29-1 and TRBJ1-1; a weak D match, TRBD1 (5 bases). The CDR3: CSVGGVPKAFF. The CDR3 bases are TGCAGCGTTGGGGGGGTCCCAAAAGCTTTCTTT.